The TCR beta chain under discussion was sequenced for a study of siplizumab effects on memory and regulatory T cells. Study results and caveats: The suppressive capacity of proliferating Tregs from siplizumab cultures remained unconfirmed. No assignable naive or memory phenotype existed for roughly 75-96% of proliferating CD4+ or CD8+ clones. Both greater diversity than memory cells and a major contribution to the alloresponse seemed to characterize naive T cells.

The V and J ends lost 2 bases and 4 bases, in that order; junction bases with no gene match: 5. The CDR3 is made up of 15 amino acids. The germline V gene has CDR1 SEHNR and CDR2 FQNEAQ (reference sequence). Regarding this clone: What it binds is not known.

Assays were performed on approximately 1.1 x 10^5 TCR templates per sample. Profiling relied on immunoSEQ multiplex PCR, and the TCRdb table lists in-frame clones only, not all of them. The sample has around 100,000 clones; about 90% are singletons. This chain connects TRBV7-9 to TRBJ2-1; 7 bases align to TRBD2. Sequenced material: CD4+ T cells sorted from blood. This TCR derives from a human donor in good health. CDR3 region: CASSLTGAGYNEQFF. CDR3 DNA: TGTGCCAGCAGCTTAACTGGAGCGGGATACAATGAGCAGTTCTTC.